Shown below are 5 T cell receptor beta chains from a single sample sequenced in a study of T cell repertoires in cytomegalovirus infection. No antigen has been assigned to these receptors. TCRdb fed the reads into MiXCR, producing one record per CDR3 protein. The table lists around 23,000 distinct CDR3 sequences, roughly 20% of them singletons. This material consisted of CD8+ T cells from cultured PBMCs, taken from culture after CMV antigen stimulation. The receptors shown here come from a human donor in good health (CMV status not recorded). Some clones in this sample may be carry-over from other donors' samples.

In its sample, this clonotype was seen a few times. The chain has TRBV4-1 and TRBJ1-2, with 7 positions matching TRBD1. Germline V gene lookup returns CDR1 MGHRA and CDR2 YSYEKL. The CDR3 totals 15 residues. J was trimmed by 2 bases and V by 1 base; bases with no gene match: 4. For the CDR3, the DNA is TGCGCCAGCAGCCAAGCGGGACAGACGAACTATGGCTACACCTTC. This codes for CASSQAGQTNYGYTF.

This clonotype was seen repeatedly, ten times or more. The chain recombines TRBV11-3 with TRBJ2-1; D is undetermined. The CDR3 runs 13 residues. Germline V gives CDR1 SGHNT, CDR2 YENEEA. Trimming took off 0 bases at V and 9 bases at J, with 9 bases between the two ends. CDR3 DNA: TGTGCCAGCAGCTTAGATTGGGCTGGTGAGCAGTTCTTC. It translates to CASSLDWAGEQFF.

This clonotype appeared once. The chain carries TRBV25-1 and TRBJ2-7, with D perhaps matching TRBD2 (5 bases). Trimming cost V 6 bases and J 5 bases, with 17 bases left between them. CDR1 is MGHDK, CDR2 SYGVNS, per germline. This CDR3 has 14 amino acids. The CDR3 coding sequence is TGTGCCAGCAGGTCGTTTCGGGGTTTCGACGAGCAGTACTTC. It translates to CASRSFRGFDEQYF.

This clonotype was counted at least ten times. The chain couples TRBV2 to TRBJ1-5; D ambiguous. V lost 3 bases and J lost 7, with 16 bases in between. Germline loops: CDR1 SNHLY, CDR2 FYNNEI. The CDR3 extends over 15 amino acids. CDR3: CASSEVPQARQPQHF. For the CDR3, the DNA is TGTGCCAGCAGTGAGGTTCCCCAGGCAAGGCAGCCCCAGCATTTT. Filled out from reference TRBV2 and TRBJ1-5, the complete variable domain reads EPEVTQTPSHQVTQMGQEVILRCVPISNHLYFYWYRQILGQKVEFLVSFYNNEISEKSEIFDDQFSVERPDGSNFTLKIRSTKLEDSAMYFCASSEVPQARQPQHFGDGTRLSIL.

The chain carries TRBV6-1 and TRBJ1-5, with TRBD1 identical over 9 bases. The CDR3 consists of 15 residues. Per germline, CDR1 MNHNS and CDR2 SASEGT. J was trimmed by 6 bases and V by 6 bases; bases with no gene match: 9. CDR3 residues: CASSINRGLGQPQHF. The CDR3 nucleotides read TGTGCCAGCAGCATTAACAGGGGGCTGGGTCAGCCCCAGCATTTT.